The 17 T cell receptor beta chains listed next were all sequenced from one sample in a study of T-cell reconstitution after alpha-beta-depleted transplantation in children. Preparation of the TCRbeta library involved a method that used unique molecular identifiers. TCRdb independently ran MiXCR on the PCR reads; one entry per CDR3 protein. The sample carries approximately 210,000 distinct CDR3 sequences, approximately 14% recorded once. Material: PBMCs from the stem cell graft donor, obtained from the stem cell graft. These receptors originate from a human donor who donated a stem cell graft to a child with acute lymphoblastic leukemia.

This clonotype was seen at least ten times. The chain has TRBV7-9 and TRBJ2-1, with 10 bases identical to TRBD2. The CDR3 totals 17 residues. Germline loops: CDR1 SEHNR, CDR2 FQNEAQ (reference sequence). V dropped 6 bases and J dropped 1; count of bases not matched to a gene: 9. This CDR3 is CASSSTLAGISYNEQFF. The CDR3, as DNA: TGTGCCAGCAGTTCCACACTAGCGGGAATATCCTACAATGAGCAGTTCTTC.

This clonotype appeared many times. The V and J genes are TRBV5-1 and TRBJ2-7; possibly TRBD2 for D (5 bases). This CDR3 comprises 12 residues. Germline V gene lookup returns CDR1 SGHRS and CDR2 YFSETQ. Trimming shortened V by 0 bases and J by 12 bases, and 13 bases separated the two germline ends. The CDR3, as DNA: TGCGCCAGCAGCTTGGGGAGGTGGGAATGGTACTTC. This codes for CASSLGRWEWYF.

At least ten counts were recorded for this clonotype. The chain joins TRBV5-5 to TRBJ1-1; D unclear. The CDR3 spans 12 residues. Per the germline V gene, CDR1 is SGHKS and CDR2 is YYEKEE (reference sequence). Trimming took off 1 base at V and 7 bases at J, with 8 bases between the two ends. The CDR3 DNA is TGTGCCAGCAGCTTGCTGTACAGTGAAGCTTTCTTT. This sequence encodes CASSLLYSEAFF.

The chain carries TRBV7-6 and TRBJ2-2; TRBD2 aligns across 7 bases. The V gene's germline CDR1 is SGHVS and CDR2 FNYEAQ. This CDR3 region has 16 residues. V was clipped by 2 bases and J by 8 bases; unmatched bases: 11. The CDR3 bases are TGTGCCAGCAGCTTATCCAGCGGGATAAAGAGTGGGGAGCTGTTTTTT. Encoded protein: CASSLSSGIKSGELFF.

This clonotype was recorded many times. The chain couples TRBV6-6 to TRBJ1-1, with 8 bases fitting TRBD1. V dropped 6 bases and J dropped 12; count of bases not matched to a gene: 9. The CDR3 covers 12 residues. The V gene's germline CDR1 is MNHNY and CDR2 SVGAGI (reference sequence). The CDR3 spells CASSVADRGPFF. Written as DNA, the CDR3 is TGTGCCAGCAGCGTCGCCGACAGGGGACCTTTCTTT.

This clonotype was observed many times. This sequence joins TRBV10-3 and TRBJ1-6; no firm D call. This CDR3 is 14 amino acids long. CDR1 ENHRY and CDR2 SYGVKD come from the germline V gene. The V and J ends lost 0 bases and 10 bases respectively, with 10 bases between them. The CDR3: CAISESTGRSPLHF. CDR3 DNA: TGTGCCATCAGTGAGTCGACGGGGAGGTCACCCCTCCACTTT.

Ten or more counts support this clonotype. This chain connects TRBV12-3 or TRBV12-4 to TRBJ1-1; D perhaps matches TRBD1 (5 bases). The CDR3 covers 13 residues. Trimming took off 5 bases at V and 6 bases at J, with 13 bases between the two ends. This CDR3 is CASSPQGPPEAFF. The CDR3 DNA reads as TGTGCCAGCAGTCCGCAGGGACCGCCTGAAGCTTTCTTT.

At least ten counts were recorded for this clonotype. The gene calls are TRBV7-6 and TRBJ2-5, with TRBD2 matching over 13 bases. The V gene end was trimmed by 5 bases and the J gene end by 4 bases; junction bases not matched to a gene: 10. CDR1 and CDR2 (germline): SGHVS, FNYEAQ. The CDR3 spans 17 residues. The CDR3 region has the DNA TGTGCCAGCAGCGCGACTAGCGGGAGGACCAAAATAGAGACCCAGTACTTC. It codes for CASSATSGRTKIETQYF.

At least ten counts were recorded for this clonotype. The chain is built from TRBV5-1 and TRBJ1-3, with D possibly TRBD1 on 5 matching bases. The CDR3 loop spans 16 amino acids. V lost 4 bases and J 0 bases, leaving 14 bases between the germline ends. CDR1 and CDR2 from the germline V gene are SGHRS and YFSETQ. In DNA form, the CDR3 reads TGCGCCAGCAGCGGGACGGGACCCATCTCTGGAAACACCATATATTTT. Translated: CASSGTGPISGNTIYF.

This clonotype appeared a few times. The chain combines TRBV5-1 with TRBJ2-1, with 10 bases lining up with TRBD2. Germline V lookup: CDR1 SGHRS, CDR2 YFSETQ. With V trimmed by 1 base and J by 5 bases, 3 bases remained unmatched. The length of the CDR3 is 15 residues. CDR3 sequence: CASSLQGLADNEQFF. DNA for the CDR3: TGCGCCAGCAGCTTGCAAGGACTAGCGGACAATGAGCAGTTCTTC.

The chain couples TRBV4-1 to TRBJ2-2, with D uncertain. V shed 0 bases and J shed 4 bases, with 12 bases lying between them. The germline V gene has CDR1 MGHRA and CDR2 YSYEKL. This CDR3 contains 16 residues. The CDR3 region has the DNA TGCGCCAGCAGCCAAGATGGTAGCCTGGGCACCGGGGAGCTGTTTTTT. This gives the protein CASSQDGSLGTGELFF.

This clonotype was seen repeatedly, ten times or more. The chain carries TRBV5-1 and TRBJ2-5; 8 nucleotides match TRBD2. The junction had 1 base not matched to a gene; V was cut back by 1 base and J by 2 bases. This CDR3 is built from 14 residues. From germline, CDR1 is SGHRS and CDR2 YFSETQ. DNA of the CDR3: TGCGCCAGCAGCTTGACTAGCGGACAAGAGACCCAGTACTTC. Its translation: CASSLTSGQETQYF.

This clonotype was found many times. The chain links TRBV7-6 to TRBJ2-3, with D perhaps given as TRBD1 or TRBD2 (5 bases each). Germline V gives CDR1 SGHVS, CDR2 FNYEAQ. The CDR3 is made up of 13 amino acids. Trimming pared 2 bases from V and 4 bases from J, leaving 7 bases between. The CDR3 region is CASSLQGADTQYF. In nucleotides, the CDR3 is TGTGCCAGCAGCTTACAGGGAGCAGATACGCAGTATTTT.

The table lists this clonotype with many counts. This chain joins TRBV29-1 and TRBJ2-3; D is possibly TRBD2 (5 bases). CDR1 SQVTM and CDR2 ANQGSEA come from the germline V gene. The V gene lost 4 bases and the J gene lost 5 bases, with 7 bases spanning the gap. This CDR3 has 11 amino acids. CDR3: CSVGRGDTQYF. The CDR3 DNA reads TGCAGCGTTGGCCGGGGAGATACGCAGTATTTT.

The sample holds many counts of this clonotype. The chain is built from TRBV7-9 and TRBJ2-1, with no clear D. In germline, CDR1 is SEHNR, CDR2 FQNEAQ (reference sequence). CDR3 length: 14 residues. V was trimmed by 3 bases and J by 0 bases, leaving 6 bases between them. CDR3 DNA: TGTGCCAGCAGCTTTACAAGCTCCTACAATGAGCAGTTCTTC. It specifies CASSFTSSYNEQFF.

This clonotype was observed many times. The J gene is TRBJ2-2, the V gene TRBV7-2, with 7 positions matching TRBD1. Germline-derived CDR1 and CDR2 are SGHTA and FQGNSA. V was pared by 5 bases and J by 0 bases, with 12 bases of the junction left unmatched. The length of the CDR3 is 18 residues. Written as DNA, the CDR3 is TGTGCCAGCAGCCCCCGTTGGGACAGACCACCGAACACCGGGGAGCTGTTTTTT. Translating it yields CASSPRWDRPPNTGELFF.

This clonotype was counted at least ten times. The DNA of the CDR3 is TGCAGTGCTAGGGGGACAGCGGGAGGGCCCCACGAGCAGTACTTC. As protein: CSARGTAGGPHEQYF. V gene TRBV20-1 combines with J gene TRBJ2-7, with 10 positions matching TRBD2. The trim removed 3 bases at V and 5 bases at J, leaving 10 bases unmatched. The CDR3 runs 15 residues. Germline CDR1 and CDR2: DFQATT and SNEGSKA (reference sequence).